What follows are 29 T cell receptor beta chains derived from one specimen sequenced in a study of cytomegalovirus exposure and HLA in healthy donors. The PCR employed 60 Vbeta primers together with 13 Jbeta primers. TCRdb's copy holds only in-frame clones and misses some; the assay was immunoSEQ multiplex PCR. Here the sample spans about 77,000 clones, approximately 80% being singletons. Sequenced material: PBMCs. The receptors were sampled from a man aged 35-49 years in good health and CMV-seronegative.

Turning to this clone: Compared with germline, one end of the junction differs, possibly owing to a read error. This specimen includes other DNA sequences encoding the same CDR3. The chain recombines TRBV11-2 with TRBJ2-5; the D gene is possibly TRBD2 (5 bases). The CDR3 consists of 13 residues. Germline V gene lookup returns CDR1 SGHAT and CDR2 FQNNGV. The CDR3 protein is CASSSWTVETQYF. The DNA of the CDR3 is TGTGCCAGCAGCTCATGGACTGTAGAGACTCAGTACTTC.

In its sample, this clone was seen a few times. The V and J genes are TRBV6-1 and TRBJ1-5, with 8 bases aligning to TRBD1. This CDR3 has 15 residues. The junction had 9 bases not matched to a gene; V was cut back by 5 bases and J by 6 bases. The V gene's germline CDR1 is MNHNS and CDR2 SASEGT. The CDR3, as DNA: TGTGCCAGCAGTCAGGGGGCGGGGTATGGTCAGCCCCAGCATTTT. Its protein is CASSQGAGYGQPQHF.

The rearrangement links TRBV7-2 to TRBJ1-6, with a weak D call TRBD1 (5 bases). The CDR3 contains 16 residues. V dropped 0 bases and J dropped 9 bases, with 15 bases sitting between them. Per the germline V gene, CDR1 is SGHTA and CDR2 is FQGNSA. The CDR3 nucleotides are TGTGCCAGCAGCTTAGCGTTTCCCCAGGGCAGTTCACCCCTCCACTTT. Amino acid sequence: CASSLAFPQGSSPLHF.

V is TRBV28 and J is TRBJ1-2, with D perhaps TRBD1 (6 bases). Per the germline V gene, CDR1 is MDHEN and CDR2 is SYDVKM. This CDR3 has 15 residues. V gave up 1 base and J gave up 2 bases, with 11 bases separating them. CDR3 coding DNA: TGTGCCAGCAGTTTATCAGGGGTTGGGAACTATGGCTACACCTTC. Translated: CASSLSGVGNYGYTF.

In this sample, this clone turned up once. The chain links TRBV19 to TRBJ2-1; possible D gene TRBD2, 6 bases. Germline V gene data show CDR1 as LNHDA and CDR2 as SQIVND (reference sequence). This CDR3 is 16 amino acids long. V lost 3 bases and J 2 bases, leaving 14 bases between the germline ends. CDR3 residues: CASSMALGGTYNEQFF. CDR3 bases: TGTGCCAGTAGTATGGCCCTTGGCGGGACCTACAATGAGCAGTTCTTC.

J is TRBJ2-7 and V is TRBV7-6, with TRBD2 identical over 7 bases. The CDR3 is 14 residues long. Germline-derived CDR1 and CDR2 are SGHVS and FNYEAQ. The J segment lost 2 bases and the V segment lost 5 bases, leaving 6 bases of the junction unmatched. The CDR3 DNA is TGTGCCAGCAGCCACAACCGGGGGGCCTACGAGCAGTACTTC. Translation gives CASSHNRGAYEQYF.

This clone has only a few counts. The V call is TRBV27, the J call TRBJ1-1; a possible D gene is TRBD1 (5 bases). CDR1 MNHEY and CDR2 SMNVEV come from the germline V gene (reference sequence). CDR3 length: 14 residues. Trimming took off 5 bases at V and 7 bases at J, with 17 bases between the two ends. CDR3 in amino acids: CASSPRGVPSEAFF. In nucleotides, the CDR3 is TGTGCCAGCAGTCCCCGGGGGGTGCCGAGTGAAGCTTTCTTT.

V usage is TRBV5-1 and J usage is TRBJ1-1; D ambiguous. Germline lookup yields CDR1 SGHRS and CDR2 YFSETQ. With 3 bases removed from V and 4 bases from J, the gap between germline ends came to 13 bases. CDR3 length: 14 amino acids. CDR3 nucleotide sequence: TGCGCCAGCAGCTCGCCGGAGTTAGGCACTGAAGCTTTCTTT. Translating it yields CASSSPELGTEAFF.

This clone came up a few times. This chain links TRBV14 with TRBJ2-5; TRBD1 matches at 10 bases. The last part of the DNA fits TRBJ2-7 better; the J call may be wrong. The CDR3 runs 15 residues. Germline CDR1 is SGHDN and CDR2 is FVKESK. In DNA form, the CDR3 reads TGTGCCAGCAGCCAATCAGGGACAGGGGTCTACGAGCAGTACTTC. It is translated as CASSQSGTGVYEQYF.

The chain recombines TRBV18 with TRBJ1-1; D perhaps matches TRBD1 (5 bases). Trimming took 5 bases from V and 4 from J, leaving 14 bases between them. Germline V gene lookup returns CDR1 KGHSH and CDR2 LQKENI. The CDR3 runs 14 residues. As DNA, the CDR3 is TGTGCCAGCTCAAACTCATTGGGGGGCACTGAAGCTTTCTTT. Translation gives CASSNSLGGTEAFF.

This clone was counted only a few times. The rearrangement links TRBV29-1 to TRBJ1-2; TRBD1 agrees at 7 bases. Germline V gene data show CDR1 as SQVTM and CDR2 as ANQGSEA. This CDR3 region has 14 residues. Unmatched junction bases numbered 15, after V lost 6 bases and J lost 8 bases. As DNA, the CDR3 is TGCAGCGTATTACAGGGGCGCGAAGTGGGAGGCTACACCTTC. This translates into CSVLQGREVGGYTF.

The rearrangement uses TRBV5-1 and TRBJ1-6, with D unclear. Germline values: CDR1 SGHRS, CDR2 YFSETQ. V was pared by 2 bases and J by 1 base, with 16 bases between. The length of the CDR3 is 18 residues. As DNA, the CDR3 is TGCGCCAGCAGCTTTAATCCACCCGGAGAGTCCTATAATTCACCCCTCCACTTT. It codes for CASSFNPPGESYNSPLHF. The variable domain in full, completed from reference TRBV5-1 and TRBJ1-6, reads KAGVTQTPRYLIKTRGQQVTLSCSPISGHRSVSWYQQTPGQGLQFLFEYFSETQRNKGNFPGRFSGRQFSNSRSEMNVSTLELGDSALYLCASSFNPPGESYNSPLHFGNGTRLTVT.

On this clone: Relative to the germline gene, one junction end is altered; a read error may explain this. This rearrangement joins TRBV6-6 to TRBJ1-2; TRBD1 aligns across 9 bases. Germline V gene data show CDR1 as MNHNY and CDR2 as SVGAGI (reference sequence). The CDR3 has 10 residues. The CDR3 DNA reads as TGTACCAGCAGTGCCCGGACAGGGGACTTC. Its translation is CTSSARTGDF.

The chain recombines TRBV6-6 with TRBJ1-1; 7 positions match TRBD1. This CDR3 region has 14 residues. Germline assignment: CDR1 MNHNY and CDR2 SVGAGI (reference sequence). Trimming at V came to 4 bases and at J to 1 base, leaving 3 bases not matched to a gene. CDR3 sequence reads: CASSSQGRNTEAFF. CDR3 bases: TGTGCCAGCAGTTCACAGGGGAGGAACACTGAAGCTTTCTTT.

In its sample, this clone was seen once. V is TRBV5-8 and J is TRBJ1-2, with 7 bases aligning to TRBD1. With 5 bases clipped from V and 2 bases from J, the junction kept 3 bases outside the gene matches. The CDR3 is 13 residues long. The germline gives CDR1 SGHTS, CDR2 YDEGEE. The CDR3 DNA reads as TGTGCCAGCAGGCGGACAGGCAACTATGGCTACACCTTC. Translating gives CASRRTGNYGYTF.

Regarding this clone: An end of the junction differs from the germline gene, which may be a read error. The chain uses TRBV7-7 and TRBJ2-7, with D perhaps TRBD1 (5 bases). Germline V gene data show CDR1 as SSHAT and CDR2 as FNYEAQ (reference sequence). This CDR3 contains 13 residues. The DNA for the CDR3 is TGTGCTAGCAGCTTAACCGCCAGGGACGAGCAGTACTTC. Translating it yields CASSLTARDEQYF.

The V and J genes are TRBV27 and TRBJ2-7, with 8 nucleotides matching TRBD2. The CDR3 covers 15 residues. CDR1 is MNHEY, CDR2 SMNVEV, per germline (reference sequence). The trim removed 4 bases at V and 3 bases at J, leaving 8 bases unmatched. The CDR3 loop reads CASSSLGTSVYEQYF. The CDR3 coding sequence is TGTGCCAGCAGTTCCCTCGGGACTAGTGTCTACGAGCAGTACTTC.

The CDR3 DNA follows: TGTGCCAGCACCCCTAGGGCGGGGGGTGCCTATGGCTACACCTTC. The encoded protein is CASTPRAGGAYGYTF. The genes are TRBV27 and TRBJ1-2; D is possibly TRBD1 (5 bases). Trimming took off 7 bases at V and 4 bases at J, with 19 bases between the two ends. The germline CDR1 and CDR2 sequences are MNHEY and SMNVEV (reference sequence). The CDR3 contains 15 residues.

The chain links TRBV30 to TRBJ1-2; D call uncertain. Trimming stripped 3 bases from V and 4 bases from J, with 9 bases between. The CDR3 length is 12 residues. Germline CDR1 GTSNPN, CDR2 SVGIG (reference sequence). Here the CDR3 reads CAWSPGGYGYTF. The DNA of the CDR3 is TGTGCCTGGAGCCCCGGAGGCTATGGCTACACCTTC.

CDR3 sequence: CASSSKDRGSSYEQYF. The CDR3 DNA follows: TGTGCCAGCAGCTCCAAAGATCGGGGGAGCTCCTACGAGCAGTACTTC. V usage is TRBV7-2 and J usage is TRBJ2-7; D is possibly TRBD2 (6 bases). CDR1 is SGHTA and CDR2 is FQGNSA in the germline V gene. Between the trimmed V and J ends, which lost 4 bases and 0 bases, there was a span of 16 bases. The CDR3 has 16 amino acids.

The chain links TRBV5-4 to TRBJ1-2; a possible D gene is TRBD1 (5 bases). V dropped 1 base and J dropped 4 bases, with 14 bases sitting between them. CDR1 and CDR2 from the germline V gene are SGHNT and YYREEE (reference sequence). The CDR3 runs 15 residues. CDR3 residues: CASSLPRGGGYGYTF. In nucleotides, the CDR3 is TGTGCCAGCAGCTTGCCGAGGGGAGGTGGCTATGGCTACACCTTC.

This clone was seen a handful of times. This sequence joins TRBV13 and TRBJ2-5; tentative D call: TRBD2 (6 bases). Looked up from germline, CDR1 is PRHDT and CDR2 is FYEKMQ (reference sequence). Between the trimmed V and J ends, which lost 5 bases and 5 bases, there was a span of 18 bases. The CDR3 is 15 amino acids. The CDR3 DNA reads TGTGCCAGCAGCCCATCCGGGACCGGAGGGGAGACCCAGTACTTC. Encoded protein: CASSPSGTGGETQYF.

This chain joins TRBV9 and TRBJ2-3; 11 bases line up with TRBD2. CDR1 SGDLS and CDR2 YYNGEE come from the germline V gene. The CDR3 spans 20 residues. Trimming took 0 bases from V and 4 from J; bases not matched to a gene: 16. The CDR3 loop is CASSVEGSGGGKIVPDTQYF. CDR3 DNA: TGTGCCAGCAGCGTAGAGGGTAGCGGGGGGGGGAAGATTGTCCCAGATACGCAGTATTTT.

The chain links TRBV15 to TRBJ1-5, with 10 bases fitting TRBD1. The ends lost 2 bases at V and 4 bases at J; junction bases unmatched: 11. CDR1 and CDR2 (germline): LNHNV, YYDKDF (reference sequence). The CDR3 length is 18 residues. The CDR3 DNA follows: TGTGCCACCAGCAGACTCCCTCTGGGGGACAGGGGTAATCAGCCCCAGCATTTT. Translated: CATSRLPLGDRGNQPQHF.

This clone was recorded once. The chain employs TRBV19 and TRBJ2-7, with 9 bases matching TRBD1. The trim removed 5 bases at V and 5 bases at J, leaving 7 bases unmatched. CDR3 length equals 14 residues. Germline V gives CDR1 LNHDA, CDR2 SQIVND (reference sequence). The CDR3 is CASSVRDRDDEQYF. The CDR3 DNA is TGTGCCAGTAGTGTACGGGACAGGGACGACGAGCAGTACTTC.

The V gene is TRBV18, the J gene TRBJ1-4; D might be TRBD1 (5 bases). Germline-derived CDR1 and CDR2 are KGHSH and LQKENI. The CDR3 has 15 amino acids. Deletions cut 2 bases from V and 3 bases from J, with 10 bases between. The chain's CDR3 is CASSPIQGSNEKLFF. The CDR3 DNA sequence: TGTGCCAGCTCACCAATCCAGGGATCTAATGAAAAACTGTTTTTT.

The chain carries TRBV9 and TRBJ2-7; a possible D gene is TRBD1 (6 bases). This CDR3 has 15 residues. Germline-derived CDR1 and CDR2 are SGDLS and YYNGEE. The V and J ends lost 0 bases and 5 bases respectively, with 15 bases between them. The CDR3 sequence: CASSVGSDRLDEQYF. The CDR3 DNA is TGTGCCAGCAGCGTAGGTAGCGACAGGCTGGACGAGCAGTACTTC.

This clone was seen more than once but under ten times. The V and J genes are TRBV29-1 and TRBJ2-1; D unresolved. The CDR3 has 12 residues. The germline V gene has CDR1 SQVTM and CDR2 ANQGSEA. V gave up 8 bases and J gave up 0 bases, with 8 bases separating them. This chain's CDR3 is CSSRSSYNEQFF. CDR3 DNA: TGCAGCTCGCGGAGCTCCTACAATGAGCAGTTCTTC.

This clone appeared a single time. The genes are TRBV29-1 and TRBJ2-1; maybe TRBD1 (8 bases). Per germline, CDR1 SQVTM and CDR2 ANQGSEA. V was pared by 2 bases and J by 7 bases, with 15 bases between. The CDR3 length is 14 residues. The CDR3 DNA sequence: TGCAGCGTTGAATCCAGGGGGCGGGGGAATGAGCAGTTCTTC. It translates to CSVESRGRGNEQFF.